This T cell receptor beta chain was documented in a study of T cell repertoires in cytomegalovirus infection (dated by TCRdb to the late 2010s). Regarding the research as a whole: Donor HLA type was relevant to the analysis, as public TCR beta signatures indicated carriage of CMV infection together with the matching HLA type.

This clonotype was counted many times. Its antigen is currently not known. No quality values exist for individual bases; no much larger clone is one base distant. Sequencing was performed on an Illumina HiSeq 1500. TCRdb reprocessed the public reads (quality trimming at Q25 with fastp, clone calling with MiXCR) and kept in-frame beta chains. Identical CDR3 protein sequences are pooled into one entry, listed with their most common genes and DNA. Within this sample are approximately 490,000 distinct CDR3 sequences, with about 10% of them counted one time only. The ten largest clonotypes hold roughly 10% of the sample. V lost 8 bases and J lost 1 base; the stretch between them is 14 bases long. Its CDR3 holds 15 amino acids, cysteine through phenylalanine. This entry keeps only the CDR3 DNA: 45 bases, framed from base 1. CDR1 and CDR2, looked up from the germline V gene, are MNHNS and SASEGT. Summary of the overall study and its limitations: The ex vivo response was dominated by HLA-C-restricted CMV-specific TCR beta clonotypes, which also provided the single most frequent clonotype in two of eight donors. Cumulative frequency of public TCR beta family members discriminated carriers of CMV infection plus the relevant HLA type in this cohort and an independent 352-donor cohort.

This receptor chain uses TRBV6-1 and TRBJ2-2; the D gene is perhaps TRBD2, on 7 matching bases. The receptor was isolated from a human donor in good health (CMV status not recorded). Some clones in this sample may be carry-over from other donors' samples. The source material was PBMCs. The DNA sequence is given as TGTGCCAGCGGGGGCGGGGGCGTGAACACCGGGGAGCTGTTTTTT. Its protein reads: CASGGGGVNTGELFF.